Presented here are 5 T cell receptor beta chains from one specimen sequenced in a study of monozygotic twins with inflammatory bowel disease. TCRdb re-called the 5' RACE reads and catalogs CDR3 proteins one per entry, DNA excluded. In total, the table holds 400,000 to 500,000 distinct CDR3 sequences. Sequences were obtained from blood. The receptors derive from a human donor with ulcerative colitis or Crohn's disease, or a healthy co-twin of an affected twin (not recorded which).

This chain uses TRBV10-3 with TRBJ2-7; without DNA, the TCRdb call of TRBD2 cannot be checked. There are 21 residues in the CDR3. Per germline, CDR1 ENHRY and CDR2 SYGVKD. The CDR3 reads CAISEGLASGRAVGRSYEQYF.

The V and J genes are TRBV20-1 and TRBJ1-5; the D call of TRBD1 rests on TCRdb alone, since no DNA is present to check it. Germline V lookup: CDR1 DFQATT, CDR2 SNEGSKA (reference sequence). CDR3 length equals 13 residues. CDR3 residues: CSAQDSSNQPQHF.

The V call is TRBV4-1, the J call TRBJ2-5; TCRdb's D gene call, TRBD2, goes unchecked for lack of DNA. Per germline, CDR1 MGHRA and CDR2 YSYEKL. The CDR3 contains 18 residues. The CDR3 is CASSQGGGLAGVAETQYF.

The chain has TRBV20-1 and TRBJ2-1; TCRdb lists TRBD2, though no DNA is available to test this call. This CDR3 is built from 13 residues. Germline V gene lookup returns CDR1 DFQATT and CDR2 SNEGSKA (reference sequence). CDR3 region: CSAEEGIFNEQFF.

This chain joins TRBV29-1 and TRBJ2-7. Looked up from germline, CDR1 is SQVTM and CDR2 is ANQGSEA. The CDR3 is 12 amino acids. This chain's CDR3 is CSALTVIHEQYF.